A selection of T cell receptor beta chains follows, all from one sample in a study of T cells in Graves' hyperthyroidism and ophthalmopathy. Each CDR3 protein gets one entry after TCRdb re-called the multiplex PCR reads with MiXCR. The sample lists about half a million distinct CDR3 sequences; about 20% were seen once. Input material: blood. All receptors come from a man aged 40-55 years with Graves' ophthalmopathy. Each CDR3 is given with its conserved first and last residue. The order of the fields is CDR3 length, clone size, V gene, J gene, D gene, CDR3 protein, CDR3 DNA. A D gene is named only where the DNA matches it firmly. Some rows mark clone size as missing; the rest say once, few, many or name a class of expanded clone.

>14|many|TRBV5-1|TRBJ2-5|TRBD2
CASTLAGYQETQYF
TGCGCCAGCACACTAGCGGGCTATCAAGAGACCCAGTACTTC
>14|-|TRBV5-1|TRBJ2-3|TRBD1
CASALGQGPGTQYF
TGCGCCAGCGCGCTGGGACAGGGTCCGGGTACGCAGTATTTT
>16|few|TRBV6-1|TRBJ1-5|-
CASSDQGTYSNQPQHF
TGTGCCAGCAGTGATCAAGGCACCTATAGCAATCAGCCCCAGCATTTT
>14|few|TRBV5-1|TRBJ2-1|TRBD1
CASRVQGSYNEQFF
TGCGCCAGCAGGGTACAGGGGTCCTACAATGAGCAGTTCTTC
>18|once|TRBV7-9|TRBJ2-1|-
CASSLVLAVGPPYNEQFF
TGTGCCAGCAGCCTTGTGTTAGCGGTAGGGCCGCCCTACAATGAGCAGTTCTTC
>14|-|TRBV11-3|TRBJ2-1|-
CASSLSGIYNEQFF
TGTGCCAGCAGCCTTAGCGGTATCTACAATGAGCAGTTCTTC
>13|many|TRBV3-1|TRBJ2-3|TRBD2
CASSQGGVRGQYF
TGTGCCAGCAGCCAGGGGGGGGTGAGGGGGCAGTATTTT
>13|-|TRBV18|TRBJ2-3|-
CASSTSYSDTQYF
TGTGCCAGCTCCACCTCTTATTCAGATACGCAGTATTTT
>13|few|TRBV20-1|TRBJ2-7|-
CSAKKWGSHEQYF
TGCAGTGCTAAGAAATGGGGATCCCACGAGCAGTACTTC
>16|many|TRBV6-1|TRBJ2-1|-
CASSEAGLVGYNEQFF
TGTGCCAGCAGTGAGGCCGGATTAGTGGGATACAATGAGCAGTTCTTC
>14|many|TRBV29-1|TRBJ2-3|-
CSVDVPSIPDTQYF
TGCAGCGTTGATGTACCATCTATTCCAGATACGCAGTATTTT
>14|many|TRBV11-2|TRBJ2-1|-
CASSPPGGYNEQFF
TGTGCCAGCAGCCCCCCGGGTGGCTACAATGAGCAGTTCTTC
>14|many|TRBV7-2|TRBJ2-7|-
CASSQTLGGYEQYF
TGTGCCAGCAGCCAAACGCTAGGCGGGTACGAGCAGTACTTC
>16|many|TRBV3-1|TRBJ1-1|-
CASSQGGQGSNTEAFF
TGTGCCAGCAGCCAAGGAGGTCAGGGGTCGAACACTGAAGCTTTCTTT
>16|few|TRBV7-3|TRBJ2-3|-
CASSQGGGLNTDTQYF
TGTGCCAGCAGCCAGGGGGGGGGACTTAACACAGATACGCAGTATTTT
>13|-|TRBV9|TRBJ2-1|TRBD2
CASQREGRGEQFF
TGTGCCAGCCAGCGGGAGGGCCGAGGTGAGCAGTTCTTC
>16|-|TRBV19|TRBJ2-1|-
CASSMSQRARQGEQFF
TGTGCCAGTAGTATGTCCCAGCGGGCCCGGCAGGGTGAGCAGTTCTTC
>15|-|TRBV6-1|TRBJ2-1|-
CASSPLAPTYNEQFF
TGTGCCAGCAGTCCCCTAGCGCCTACCTACAATGAGCAGTTCTTC
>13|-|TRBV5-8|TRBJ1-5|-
CASSVVRGQPQHF
TGTGCCAGCAGCGTCGTTAGGGGTCAGCCCCAGCATTTT
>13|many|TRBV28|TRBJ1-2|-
CASSLGRSYGYTF
TGTGCCAGCAGTTTAGGTCGGTCCTATGGCTACACCTTC
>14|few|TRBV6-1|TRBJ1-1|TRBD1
CASITFQGGTEAFF
TGTGCCAGCATAACCTTCCAGGGGGGCACTGAAGCTTTCTTT
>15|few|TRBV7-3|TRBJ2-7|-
CASSLRDGGLYEQYF
TGTGCCAGCAGCTTAAGGGATGGGGGGCTCTACGAGCAGTACTTC
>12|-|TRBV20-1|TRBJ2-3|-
CSASGSRDTQYF
TGCAGTGCTAGCGGGAGTCGAGATACGCAGTATTTT
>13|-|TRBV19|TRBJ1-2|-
CASSIAGSHGYTF
TGTGCCAGTAGTATAGCGGGCAGCCATGGCTACACCTTC
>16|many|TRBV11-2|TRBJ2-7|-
CASSLTSVGVNYEQYF
TGTGCCAGCAGCCTCACCTCGGTAGGTGTGAACTACGAGCAGTACTTC
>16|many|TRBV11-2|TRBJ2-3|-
CASSLVVGSEGDTQYF
TGTGCCAGCAGCTTAGTGGTGGGCTCGGAGGGGGATACGCAGTATTTT
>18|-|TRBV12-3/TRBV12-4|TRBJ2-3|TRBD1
CASSLALDRGQSTDTQYF
TGTGCCAGCAGTTTAGCGCTCGACAGGGGACAAAGCACAGATACGCAGTATTTT
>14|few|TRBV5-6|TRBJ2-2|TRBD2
CASSLPLAGGVLFF
TGTGCCAGCAGCTTGCCCCTAGCGGGAGGAGTGCTGTTTTTT
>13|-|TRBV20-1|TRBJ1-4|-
CSAREGAREKLFF
TGCAGTGCTAGAGAAGGGGCGCGGGAAAAACTGTTTTTT
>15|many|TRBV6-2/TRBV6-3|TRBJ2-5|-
CASSSPPLGRETQYF
TGTGCCAGCAGTTCCCCTCCTCTAGGTCGAGAGACCCAGTACTTC
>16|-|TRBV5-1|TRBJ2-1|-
CASSSPTVLGANGQFF
TGCGCCAGCAGCTCCCCGACAGTTCTAGGCGCCAATGGGCAGTTCTTC
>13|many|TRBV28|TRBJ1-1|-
CASSLPANTEAFF
TGTGCCAGCAGCCTCCCAGCGAACACTGAAGCTTTCTTT
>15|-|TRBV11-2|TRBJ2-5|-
CASSLSDAQQETQYF
TGTGCCAGCAGCTTATCGGACGCACAACAAGAGACCCAGTACTTC
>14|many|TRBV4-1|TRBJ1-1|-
CASSRGQKVTEAFF
TGCGCCAGCAGCCGAGGACAGAAGGTCACTGAAGCTTTCTTT
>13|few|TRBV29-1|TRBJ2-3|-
CSLKGRFSDTQYF
TGCAGCTTGAAGGGGCGTTTCTCAGATACGCAGTATTTT
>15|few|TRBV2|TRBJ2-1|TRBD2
CASTIGLAVYNEQFF
TGTGCCAGCACAATCGGACTAGCGGTTTACAATGAGCAGTTCTTC
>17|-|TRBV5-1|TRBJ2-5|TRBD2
CASSFPLSGGVKETQYF
TGCGCCAGCAGCTTCCCCTTGAGCGGGGGGGTCAAAGAGACCCAGTACTTC
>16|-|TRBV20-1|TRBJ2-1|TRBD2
CSTNPGLAKRRNEQFF
TGCAGTACGAACCCAGGACTAGCGAAAAGGAGGAATGAGCAGTTCTTC
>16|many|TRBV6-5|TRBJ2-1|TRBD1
CASTYLGGQVLNEQFF
TGTGCCAGCACTTACCTCGGGGGACAGGTTCTCAATGAGCAGTTCTTC
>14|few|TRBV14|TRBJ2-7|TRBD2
CASSRGTSVREQYF
TGTGCCAGCAGCCGAGGGACTAGCGTGAGGGAGCAGTACTTC
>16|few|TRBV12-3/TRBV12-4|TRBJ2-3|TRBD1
CASSLFRGLSTDTQYF
TGTGCCAGCAGTTTATTCAGGGGGCTTAGCACAGATACGCAGTATTTT
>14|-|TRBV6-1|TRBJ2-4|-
CASRRVWEENIQYF
TGTGCCAGCAGGAGGGTGTGGGAGGAAAACATTCAGTACTTC
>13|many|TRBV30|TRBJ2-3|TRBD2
CAWRASGVDTQYF
TGTGCCTGGAGGGCTAGCGGCGTCGATACGCAGTATTTT